The 5 T cell receptor beta chains in this list originate from one sample, sequenced in a study of T cells in Graves' hyperthyroidism and ophthalmopathy. RNA transcripts provided the source from which TCR beta CDR3 regions were amplified. HTBI primers drove first-round RT-PCR of the TCR CDR3. A single record per CDR3 protein comes from TCRdb applying MiXCR to the multiplex PCR reads. The sample has around 600,000 distinct CDR3 sequences; 12% to 15% are singletons. Material: blood. The receptors derive from a woman under 30 with Graves' ophthalmopathy.

This clonotype was detected many times. V is TRBV20-1 and J is TRBJ2-7, with 8 bases identical to TRBD2. Germline values: CDR1 DFQATT, CDR2 SNEGSKA (reference sequence). There are 15 residues in the CDR3. V was clipped by 1 base and J by 7 bases; unmatched bases: 12. Written as DNA, the CDR3 is TGCAGTGCTAGAGGAAGTAGAGCGGGAGTTAGGGAGCAGTACTTC. It translates to CSARGSRAGVREQYF.

This clonotype was counted at least ten times. The CDR3 sequence: CASSYSKDRGYEQYF. The DNA of the CDR3 is TGTGCCAGCAGTTACTCGAAGGACAGGGGCTACGAGCAGTACTTC. J is TRBJ2-7 and V is TRBV6-6, with 9 bases lining up with TRBD1. CDR3 length: 15 residues. CDR1 and CDR2 (germline): MNHNY, SVGAGI (reference sequence). Losses at the gene ends were 0 bases for V and 3 bases for J; bases not matched to a gene: 3.

The chain is built from TRBV6-1 and TRBJ1-5; possible D gene TRBD1, 6 bases. Germline CDR1 MNHNS, CDR2 SASEGT. This CDR3 spans 13 amino acids. Trimming pared 6 bases from V and 5 bases from J, leaving 11 bases between. CDR3 nucleotides: TGTGCCAGCAGATGGGGGGGCCATCAGCCCCAGCATTTT. Encoded protein: CASRWGGHQPQHF.

This clonotype has only a few counts. This is likely a read error, given that the CDR3 carries no conserved phenylalanine or tryptophan at its end. The genes are TRBV30 and TRBJ1-2; D perhaps matches TRBD1 (6 bases). Trimming left V 2 bases short and J 3 bases short, with 7 bases between. This CDR3 comprises 12 residues. Germline V gene lookup returns CDR1 GTSNPN and CDR2 SVGIG (reference sequence). The CDR3: CAWSTGYYGYTL. CDR3 nucleotides: TGTGCCTGGAGTACAGGGTACTATGGCTACACCCTC.

In its sample, this clonotype was seen many times. The V gene is TRBV7-2, the J gene TRBJ1-1; D is undetermined. The V gene lost 6 bases and the J gene lost 4 bases, with 15 bases spanning the gap. The CDR3 extends over 14 amino acids. Per the germline V gene, CDR1 is SGHTA and CDR2 is FQGNSA. The CDR3 DNA follows: TGTGCCAGCAGAGCCTGGAGCGGTGGCACTGAAGCTTTCTTT. Translating gives CASRAWSGGTEAFF.